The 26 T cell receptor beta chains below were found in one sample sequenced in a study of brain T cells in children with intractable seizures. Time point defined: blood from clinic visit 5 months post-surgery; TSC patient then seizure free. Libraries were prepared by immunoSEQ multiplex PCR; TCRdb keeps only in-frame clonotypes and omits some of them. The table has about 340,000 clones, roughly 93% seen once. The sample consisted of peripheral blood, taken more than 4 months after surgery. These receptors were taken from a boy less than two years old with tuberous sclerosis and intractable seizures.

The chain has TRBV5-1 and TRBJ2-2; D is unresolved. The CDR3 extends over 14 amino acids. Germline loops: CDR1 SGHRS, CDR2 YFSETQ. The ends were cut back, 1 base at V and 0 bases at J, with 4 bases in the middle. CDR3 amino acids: CASSLLANTGELFF. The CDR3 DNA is TGCGCCAGCAGCTTGCTAGCGAACACCGGGGAGCTGTTTTTT. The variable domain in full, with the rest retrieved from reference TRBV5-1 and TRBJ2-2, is KAGVTQTPRYLIKTRGQQVTLSCSPISGHRSVSWYQQTPGQGLQFLFEYFSETQRNKGNFPGRFSGRQFSNSRSEMNVSTLELGDSALYLCASSLLANTGELFFGEGSRLTVL.

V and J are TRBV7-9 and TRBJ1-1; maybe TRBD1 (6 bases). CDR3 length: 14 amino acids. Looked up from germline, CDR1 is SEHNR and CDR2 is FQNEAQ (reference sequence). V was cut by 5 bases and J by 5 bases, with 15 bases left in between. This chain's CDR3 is CASSLPGEGTEAFF. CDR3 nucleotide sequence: TGTGCCAGCAGCCTGCCAGGGGAGGGGACTGAAGCTTTCTTT.

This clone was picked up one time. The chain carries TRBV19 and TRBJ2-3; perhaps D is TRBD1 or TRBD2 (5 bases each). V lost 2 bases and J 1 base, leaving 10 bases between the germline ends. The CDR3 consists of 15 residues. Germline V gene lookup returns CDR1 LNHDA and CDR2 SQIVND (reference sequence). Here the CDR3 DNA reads TGTGCCAGTAGTATATCCGGGACCCGCACAGATACGCAGTATTTT. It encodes CASSISGTRTDTQYF.

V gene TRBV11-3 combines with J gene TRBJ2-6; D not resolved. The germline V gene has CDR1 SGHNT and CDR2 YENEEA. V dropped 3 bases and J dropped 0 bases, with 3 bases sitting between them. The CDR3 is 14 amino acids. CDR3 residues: CASSFRSGANVLTF. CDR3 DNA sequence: TGTGCCAGCAGCTTCCGCTCTGGGGCCAACGTCCTGACTTTC.

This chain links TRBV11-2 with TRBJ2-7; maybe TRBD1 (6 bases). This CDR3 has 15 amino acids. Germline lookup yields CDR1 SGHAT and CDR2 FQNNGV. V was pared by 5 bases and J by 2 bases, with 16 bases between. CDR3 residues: CASSLPGTPTYEQYF. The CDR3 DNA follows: TGTGCCAGCAGCCTACCCGGGACACCTACCTACGAGCAGTACTTC.

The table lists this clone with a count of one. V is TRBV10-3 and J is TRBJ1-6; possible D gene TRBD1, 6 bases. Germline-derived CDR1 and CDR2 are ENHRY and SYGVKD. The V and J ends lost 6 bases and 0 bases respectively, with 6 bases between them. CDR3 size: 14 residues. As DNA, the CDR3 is TGTGCCATCAGGGACAGCTCCTATAATTCACCCCTCCACTTT. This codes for CAIRDSSYNSPLHF.

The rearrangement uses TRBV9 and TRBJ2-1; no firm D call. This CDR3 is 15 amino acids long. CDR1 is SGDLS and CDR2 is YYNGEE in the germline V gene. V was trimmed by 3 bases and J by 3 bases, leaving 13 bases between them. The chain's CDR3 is CASSADGYLYNEQFF. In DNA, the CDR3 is TGTGCCAGCAGCGCGGACGGTTACCTCTACAATGAGCAGTTCTTC.

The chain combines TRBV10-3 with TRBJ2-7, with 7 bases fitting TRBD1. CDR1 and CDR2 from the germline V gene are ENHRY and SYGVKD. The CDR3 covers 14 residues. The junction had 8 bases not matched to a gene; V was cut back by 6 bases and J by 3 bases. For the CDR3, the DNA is TGTGCCATCAGACCGGGACAGAGCCACTACGAGCAGTACTTC. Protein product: CAIRPGQSHYEQYF.

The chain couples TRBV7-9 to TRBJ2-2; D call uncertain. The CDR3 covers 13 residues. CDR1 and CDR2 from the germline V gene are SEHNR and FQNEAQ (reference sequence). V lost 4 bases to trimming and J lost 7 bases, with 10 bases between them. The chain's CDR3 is CASSSGGDGELFF. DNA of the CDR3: TGTGCCAGCAGCTCCGGCGGCGACGGGGAGCTGTTTTTT.

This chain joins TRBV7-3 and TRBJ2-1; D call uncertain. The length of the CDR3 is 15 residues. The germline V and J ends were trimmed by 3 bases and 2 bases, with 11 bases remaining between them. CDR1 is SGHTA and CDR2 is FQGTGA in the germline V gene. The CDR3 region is CASSFAADPYNEQFF. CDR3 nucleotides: TGTGCCAGCAGCTTCGCGGCCGACCCCTACAATGAGCAGTTCTTC.

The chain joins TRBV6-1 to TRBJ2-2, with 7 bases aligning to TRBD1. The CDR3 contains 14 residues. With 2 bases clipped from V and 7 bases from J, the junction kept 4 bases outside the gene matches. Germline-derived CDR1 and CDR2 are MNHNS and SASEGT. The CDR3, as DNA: TGTGCCAGCAGTGAACAGGGGGTCGTCGGGGAGCTGTTTTTT. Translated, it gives CASSEQGVVGELFF.

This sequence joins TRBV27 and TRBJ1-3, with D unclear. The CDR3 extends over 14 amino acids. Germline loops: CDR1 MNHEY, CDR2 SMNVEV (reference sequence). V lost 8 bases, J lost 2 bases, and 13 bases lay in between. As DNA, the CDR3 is TGTGCCAGCGGGAGCTCCCGCGCTGGAAACACCATATATTTT. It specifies CASGSSRAGNTIYF.

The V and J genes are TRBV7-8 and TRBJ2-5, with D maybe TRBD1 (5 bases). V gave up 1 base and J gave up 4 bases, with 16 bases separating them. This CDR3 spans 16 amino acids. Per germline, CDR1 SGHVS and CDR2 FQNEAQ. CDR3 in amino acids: CASSLGSGRARETQYF. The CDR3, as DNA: TGTGCCAGCAGCTTAGGGTCAGGCAGGGCAAGAGAGACCCAGTACTTC.

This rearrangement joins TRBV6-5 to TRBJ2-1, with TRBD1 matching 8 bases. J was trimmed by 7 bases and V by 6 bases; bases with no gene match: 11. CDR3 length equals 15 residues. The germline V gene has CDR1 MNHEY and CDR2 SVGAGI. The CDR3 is CASRARQGSWNEQFF. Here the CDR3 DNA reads TGTGCCAGCAGAGCCCGACAGGGGTCCTGGAATGAGCAGTTCTTC.

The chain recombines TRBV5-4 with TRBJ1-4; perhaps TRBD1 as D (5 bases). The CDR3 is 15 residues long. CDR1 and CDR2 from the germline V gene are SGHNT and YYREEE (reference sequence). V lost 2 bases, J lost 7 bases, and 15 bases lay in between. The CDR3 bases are TGTGCCAGCAGCTTTACAGGCGGAGGGGTTGAAAAACTGTTTTTT. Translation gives CASSFTGGGVEKLFF.

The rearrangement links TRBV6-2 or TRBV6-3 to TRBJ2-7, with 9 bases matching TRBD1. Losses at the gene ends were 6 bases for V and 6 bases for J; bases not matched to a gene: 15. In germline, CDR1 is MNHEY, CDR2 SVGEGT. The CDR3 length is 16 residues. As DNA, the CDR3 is TGTGCCAGCAGCAAGACCCGGGACAGGGTGTGGGGCGAGCAGTACTTC. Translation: CASSKTRDRVWGEQYF.

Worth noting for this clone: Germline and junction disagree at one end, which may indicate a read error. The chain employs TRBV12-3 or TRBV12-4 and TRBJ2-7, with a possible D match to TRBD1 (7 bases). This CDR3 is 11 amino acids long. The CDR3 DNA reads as TGTGCCAGCAGTTGGGCGGGACAGCTTGATTTC. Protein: CASSWAGQLDF.

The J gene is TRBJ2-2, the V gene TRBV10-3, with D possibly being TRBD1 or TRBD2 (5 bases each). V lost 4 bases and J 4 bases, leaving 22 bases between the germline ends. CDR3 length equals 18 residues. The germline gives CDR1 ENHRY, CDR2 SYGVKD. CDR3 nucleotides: TGTGCCATCAGTGTTATTAACGGGGCGGGCGGGCGCACCGGGGAGCTGTTTTTT. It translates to CAISVINGAGGRTGELFF.

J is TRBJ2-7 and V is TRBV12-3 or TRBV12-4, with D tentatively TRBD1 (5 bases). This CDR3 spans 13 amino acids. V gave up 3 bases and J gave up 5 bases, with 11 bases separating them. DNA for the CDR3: TGTGCCAGCAGTTTGGGCAGGGTCCACGAGCAGTACTTC. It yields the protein CASSLGRVHEQYF.

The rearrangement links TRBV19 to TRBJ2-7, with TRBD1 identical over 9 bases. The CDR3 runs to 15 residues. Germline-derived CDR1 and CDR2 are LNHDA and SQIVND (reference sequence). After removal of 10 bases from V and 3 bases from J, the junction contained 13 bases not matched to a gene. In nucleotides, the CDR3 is TGTGCCACCCAATCAAGGACAGGGGATGTCTACGAGCAGTACTTC. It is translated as CATQSRTGDVYEQYF.

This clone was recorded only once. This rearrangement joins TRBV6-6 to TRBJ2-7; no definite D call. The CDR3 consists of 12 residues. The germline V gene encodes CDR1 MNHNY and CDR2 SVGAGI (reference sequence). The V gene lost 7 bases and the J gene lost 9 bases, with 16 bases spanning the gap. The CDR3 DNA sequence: TGTGCCAGCACCGACGGCCGGCATATGCAGTACTTC. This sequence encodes CASTDGRHMQYF.

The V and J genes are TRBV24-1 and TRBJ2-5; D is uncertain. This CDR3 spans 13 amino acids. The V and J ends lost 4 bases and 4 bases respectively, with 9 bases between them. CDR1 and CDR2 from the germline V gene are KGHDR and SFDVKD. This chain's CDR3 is CATSDPIAETQYF. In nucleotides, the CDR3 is TGTGCCACCAGTGACCCCATCGCAGAGACCCAGTACTTC.

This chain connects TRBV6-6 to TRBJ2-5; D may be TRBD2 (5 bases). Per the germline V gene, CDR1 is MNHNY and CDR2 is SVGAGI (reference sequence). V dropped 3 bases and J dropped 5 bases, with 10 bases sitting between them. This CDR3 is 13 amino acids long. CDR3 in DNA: TGTGCCAGCAGTTATTCGGGAAGGGAGACCCAGTACTTC. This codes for CASSYSGRETQYF.

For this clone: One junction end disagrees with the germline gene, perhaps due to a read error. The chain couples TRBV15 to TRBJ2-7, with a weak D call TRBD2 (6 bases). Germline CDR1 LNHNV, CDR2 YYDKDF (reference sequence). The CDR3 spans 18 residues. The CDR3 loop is CATSREGPFDPSSYKQYF. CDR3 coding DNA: TGTGCCACCAGCAGGGAGGGGCCGTTCGACCCCTCGAGCTACAAGCAGTACTTC. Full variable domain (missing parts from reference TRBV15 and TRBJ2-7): DAMVIQNPRYQVTQFGKPVTLSCSQTLNHNVMYWYQQKSSQAPKLLFHYYDKDFNNEADTPDNFQSRRPNTSFCFLDIRSPGLGDTAMYLCATSREGPFDPSSYKQYFGPGTRLTVT.

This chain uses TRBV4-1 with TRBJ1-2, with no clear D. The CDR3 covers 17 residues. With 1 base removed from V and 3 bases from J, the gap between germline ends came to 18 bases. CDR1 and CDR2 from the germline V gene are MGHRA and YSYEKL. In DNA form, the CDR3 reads TGCGCCAGCAGCCAAGTAGTACGGAGGGTTGGGGACTATGGCTACACCTTC. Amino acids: CASSQVVRRVGDYGYTF.

The CDR3 DNA is TGTGCCAGCAGCCATACCAGGTGGGGGAAAGAGACCCAGTACTTC. Translating gives CASSHTRWGKETQYF. The chain employs TRBV14 and TRBJ2-5; TRBD1 or TRBD2 may be the D gene (5 bases each). Germline loops: CDR1 SGHDN, CDR2 FVKESK. V was cut by 3 bases and J by 3 bases, with 14 bases left in between. This CDR3 region has 15 residues.